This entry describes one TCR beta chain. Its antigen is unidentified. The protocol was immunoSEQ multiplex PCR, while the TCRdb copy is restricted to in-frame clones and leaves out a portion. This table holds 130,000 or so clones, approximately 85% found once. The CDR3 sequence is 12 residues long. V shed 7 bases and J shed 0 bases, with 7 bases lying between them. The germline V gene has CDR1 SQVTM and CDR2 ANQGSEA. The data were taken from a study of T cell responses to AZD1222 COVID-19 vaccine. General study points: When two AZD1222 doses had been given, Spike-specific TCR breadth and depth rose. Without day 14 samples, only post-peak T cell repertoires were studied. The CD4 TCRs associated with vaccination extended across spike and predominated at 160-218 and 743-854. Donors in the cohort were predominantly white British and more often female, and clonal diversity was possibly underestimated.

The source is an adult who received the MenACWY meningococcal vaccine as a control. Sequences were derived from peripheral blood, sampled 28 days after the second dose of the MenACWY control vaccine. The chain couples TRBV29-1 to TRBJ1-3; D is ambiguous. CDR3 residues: CSAVTSGNTIYF. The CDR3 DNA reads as TGCAGCGCTGTGACCTCTGGAAACACCATATATTTT.